This T cell receptor (beta chain) was recovered during a study of early T cells in non-severe SARS-CoV-2 infection. In the study overall: Unpaired chains resulted from sequencing bulk RNA of unsorted whole blood.

V shed 6 bases, J shed 4 bases, and the junction held 2 bases outside the gene matches. Germline V gives CDR1 ENHRY, CDR2 SYGVKD. The CDR3 extends over 14 amino acids. A word on this clonotype: The antigen remains unidentified.

Study-wide findings and caveats: Matching against VDJdb likely underestimated virus-specific expansions, favoring anti-spike CD8.

Researchers attached unique molecular identifiers to individual cDNA molecules. TCRdb re-analysed the 5' RACE reads in MiXCR, keeping a single row per CDR3 protein. The sample holds some 88,000 distinct CDR3 sequences; about 15% are singletons and the top ten take approximately 5.1%. This TCR derives from an adult who was a healthcare worker with PCR-confirmed SARS-CoV-2 infection or an uninfected control (not recorded which). The rearrangement joins TRBV10-3 to TRBJ2-1, with 11 bases fitting TRBD2. The sequencing used whole blood, collected at baseline. The CDR3 loop is CAISLAGGYNEQFF. The CDR3 region has the DNA TGTGCCATCAGCCTAGCGGGAGGATACAATGAGCAGTTCTTC.